Below are 27 T cell receptor beta chains sequenced from a single sample in a study of PD-L1 blockade in urothelial cancer. Time point denoted: peripheral blood 6 weeks after treatment start. Libraries were prepared by immunoSEQ multiplex PCR; TCRdb keeps only in-frame clonotypes and omits some of them. The profile shows some 31,000 clones, roughly three quarters of them singletons. This specimen consisted of PBMCs, obtained around atezolizumab (anti-PD-L1) treatment. These receptors came from an older man with urothelial cancer.

V is TRBV29-1 and J is TRBJ1-1; 11 nucleotides line up with TRBD1. The ends lost 8 bases at V and 1 base at J; junction bases unmatched: 3. This CDR3 has 13 residues. Looked up from germline, CDR1 is SQVTM and CDR2 is ANQGSEA. For the CDR3, the DNA is TGCAGCACCGGACAGGGGGCGAACACTGAAGCTTTCTTT. Encoded protein: CSTGQGANTEAFF.

A note on this clone: One end of the junction does not line up with germline, which may come from a read error. The V and J genes are TRBV5-6 and TRBJ2-5; no clear D. Germline V CDR1 and CDR2: SGHDT, YYEEEE. This CDR3 is built from 11 residues. The CDR3 coding sequence is TGTGCCAGCAGCTTTAGAGAGGCCCAGTACTTC. This sequence encodes CASSFREAQYF.

The J gene is TRBJ1-2, the V gene TRBV6-6; TRBD1 matches 9 bases. The V and J ends lost 2 bases and 2 bases, in that order; junction bases with no gene match: 3. This CDR3 is built from 15 residues. CDR1 is MNHNY, CDR2 SVGAGI, per germline (reference sequence). The CDR3 nucleotides are TGTGCCAGCAGTTACCCCGGACAGGGGAACTATGGCTACACCTTC. This sequence encodes CASSYPGQGNYGYTF.

This clone is classed as medium-sized. The V and J genes are TRBV19 and TRBJ2-3; 8 bases line up with TRBD2. V was pared by 7 bases and J by 1 base, with 7 bases of the junction left unmatched. From germline, CDR1 is LNHDA and CDR2 SQIVND (reference sequence). CDR3 length: 15 amino acids. DNA of the CDR3: TGTGCCAGTACCCGGACTAGCCGGGGCACAGATACGCAGTATTTT. Protein sequence: CASTRTSRGTDTQYF.

The table lists this clone with a count of one. The rearrangement links TRBV7-2 to TRBJ2-5; 11 bases are a match to TRBD1. Germline CDR1 is SGHTA and CDR2 is FQGNSA. The CDR3 has 16 amino acids. Trimming at V came to 0 bases and at J to 4 bases, leaving 4 bases not matched to a gene. CDR3 amino acids: CASSLAGTGGGETQYF. CDR3 DNA sequence: TGTGCCAGCAGCTTAGCGGGGACAGGGGGGGGAGAGACCCAGTACTTC.

The chain uses TRBV11-1 and TRBJ2-2, with TRBD2 matching 7 bases. The CDR3 has 16 residues. Germline V lookup: CDR1 SGHAT, CDR2 FQDESV (reference sequence). V shed 5 bases, J shed 1 base, and the junction held 7 bases outside the gene matches. The CDR3 protein is CASSLRGDQNTGELFF. The DNA of the CDR3 is TGTGCCAGCAGCCTCCGGGGGGACCAGAACACCGGGGAGCTGTTTTTT.

The chain carries TRBV7-3 and TRBJ2-5; TRBD2 agrees at 7 bases. The J segment lost 5 bases and the V segment lost 6 bases, leaving 6 bases of the junction unmatched. Germline V gene sequence: CDR1 SGHTA, CDR2 FQGTGA. The CDR3 is 13 amino acids. The CDR3 sequence: CASSQGGSETQYF. The CDR3 DNA is TGTGCCAGCAGTCAGGGCGGGAGCGAGACCCAGTACTTC.

The chain uses TRBV5-4 and TRBJ2-1; possible D gene TRBD1, 5 bases. The CDR3 has 16 residues. From germline, CDR1 is SGHNT and CDR2 YYREEE (reference sequence). V was clipped by 1 base and J by 0 bases, with 11 bases between them. CDR3 sequence (DNA): TGTGCCAGCAGCTTGAGGGGTTCCCACTCCTACAATGAGCAGTTCTTC. This translates into CASSLRGSHSYNEQFF.

J is TRBJ1-2 and V is TRBV11-2; 11 bases fit TRBD1. The CDR3 is made up of 15 amino acids. Germline V gene data show CDR1 as SGHAT and CDR2 as FQNNGV. Trimming at V came to 5 bases and at J to 4 bases, leaving 6 bases not matched to a gene. DNA for the CDR3: TGTGCCAGCAGCCCTGGGACAGGGGGGAGCTATGGCTACACCTTC. Residues: CASSPGTGGSYGYTF.

The V call is TRBV18, the J call TRBJ1-4, with a weak D call TRBD1 (6 bases). From germline, CDR1 is KGHSH and CDR2 LQKENI. The ends were cut back, 5 bases at V and 3 bases at J, with 16 bases in the middle. There are 16 residues in the CDR3. CDR3 DNA sequence: TGTGCCAGCTCATCTACCTGGACAGCCTCTAATGAAAAACTGTTTTTT. Its protein is CASSSTWTASNEKLFF.

The genes are TRBV4-1 and TRBJ2-7; 8 nucleotides match TRBD1. This CDR3 is 16 amino acids long. V was pared by 0 bases and J by 2 bases, with 6 bases of the junction left unmatched. Germline CDR1 and CDR2: MGHRA and YSYEKL. As DNA, the CDR3 is TGCGCCAGCAGCCAAGATCCGACAGGGGTTCCCTACGAGCAGTACTTC. This codes for CASSQDPTGVPYEQYF.

V usage is TRBV7-7 and J usage is TRBJ2-7; D perhaps matches TRBD1 (6 bases). The CDR3 consists of 16 residues. Germline loops: CDR1 SSHAT, CDR2 FNYEAQ (reference sequence). Deletions cut 5 bases from V and 1 base from J, with 18 bases between. The CDR3 DNA sequence: TGTGCCAGCAGCCCCCGAATGGGGGCGAGATCCTACGAGCAGTACTTC. Translation: CASSPRMGARSYEQYF.

This chain joins TRBV9 and TRBJ1-5, with 7 bases that match TRBD1. CDR1 and CDR2 from the germline V gene are SGDLS and YYNGEE. Germline trimming cut 5 bases from V and 7 bases from J; bases unmatched to any gene: 3. This CDR3 comprises 12 residues. The CDR3 sequence is CASSTGEQPQHF. The CDR3 DNA reads as TGTGCCAGCAGTACAGGGGAACAGCCCCAGCATTTT.

This chain joins TRBV18 and TRBJ2-3; D is unresolved. In germline, CDR1 is KGHSH, CDR2 LQKENI. With 4 bases removed from V and 1 base from J, the gap between germline ends came to 3 bases. This CDR3 has 12 amino acids. The DNA of the CDR3 is TGTGCCAGCTCACGAGGCACAGATACGCAGTATTTT. This encodes CASSRGTDTQYF.

This clone has only one observation. The chain carries TRBV21-1 and TRBJ1-1; the table's D call, TRBD1, has no DNA check behind it. TRBV21-1 is a pseudogene segment. The CDR3 loop spans 14 amino acids. In DNA, the CDR3 is TGTGCCAGCAGCATCAGGGGAAGGGAGACTGAAGCTTTCTTT. Its protein product is CASSIRGRETEAFF.

This clone has only one observation. This chain connects TRBV5-1 to TRBJ1-4; D possibly corresponds to TRBD1 (5 bases). The CDR3 runs to 15 residues. Germline-derived CDR1 and CDR2 are SGHRS and YFSETQ. The V end lost 0 bases, the J end lost 4 bases, and 10 bases lay between the germline ends. DNA of the CDR3: TGCGCCAGCAGCTTGGGTGACAGATTTAATGAAAAACTGTTTTTT. It specifies CASSLGDRFNEKLFF.

The rearrangement uses TRBV10-3 and TRBJ1-1; TRBD1 matches 8 bases. CDR1 ENHRY and CDR2 SYGVKD come from the germline V gene. The CDR3 loop spans 14 amino acids. V shed 4 bases and J 4 bases; nucleotides not matched to a gene: 5. In DNA, the CDR3 is TGTGCCATCAGTGCACAGGGGGTGGTCACTGAAGCTTTCTTT. Protein product: CAISAQGVVTEAFF.

This chain joins TRBV28 and TRBJ2-3; D might be TRBD1 (6 bases). The CDR3 length is 12 residues. Germline V gene sequence: CDR1 MDHEN, CDR2 SYDVKM. V was pared by 5 bases and J by 11 bases, with 14 bases between. CDR3 region: CASSLGMDRQYF. CDR3 sequence (DNA): TGTGCCAGCAGTCTAGGGATGGACAGGCAGTATTTT.

The table lists this clone with a count of one. V usage is TRBV19 and J usage is TRBJ1-6, with TRBD1 matching 7 bases. Germline CDR1 and CDR2: LNHDA and SQIVND (reference sequence). The CDR3 spans 16 residues. With 4 bases clipped from V and 0 bases from J, the junction kept 3 bases outside the gene matches. DNA for the CDR3: TGTGCCAGTAGTACTCCAGGGGGCTCCTATAATTCACCCCTCCACTTT. Protein sequence: CASSTPGGSYNSPLHF.

On this clone itself: This same CDR3 is encoded by further DNA sequences in the sample. The chain links TRBV7-9 to TRBJ1-1; 9 nucleotides match TRBD1. From germline, CDR1 is SEHNR and CDR2 FQNEAQ (reference sequence). CDR3 length: 15 amino acids. V lost 3 bases to trimming and J lost 4 bases; unmatched junction nucleotides: 6. The CDR3 loop reads CASSLGGTGRTEAFF. CDR3 DNA: TGTGCCAGCAGCTTGGGGGGGACAGGGCGCACTGAAGCTTTCTTT.

V and J are TRBV28 and TRBJ1-1, with 8 bases aligning to TRBD1. The CDR3 loop spans 13 amino acids. Unmatched junction bases numbered 5, after V lost 7 bases and J lost 4 bases. CDR1 and CDR2 from the germline V gene are MDHEN and SYDVKM. This CDR3 reads CASNPDRVTEAFF. The CDR3, as DNA: TGTGCCAGCAATCCGGACAGGGTCACTGAAGCTTTCTTT.

The chain uses TRBV4-2 and TRBJ1-3, with D uncertain. The ends were cut back, 5 bases at V and 16 bases at J, with 15 bases in the middle. Germline V gene lookup returns CDR1 LGHNA and CDR2 YNFKEQ. CDR3 length: 11 residues. CDR3 protein: CASSLNGVTYF. The CDR3 DNA reads TGTGCCAGCAGCTTAAACGGTGTTACGTATTTT.

The chain combines TRBV19 with TRBJ2-3; TRBD2 matches 8 bases. The CDR3 extends over 15 amino acids. After removal of 6 bases from V and 6 bases from J, the junction contained 11 bases not matched to a gene. From germline, CDR1 is LNHDA and CDR2 SQIVND (reference sequence). The CDR3 DNA reads TGTGCCAGTAGAGGGACTAGTTTTGGCCCGGATACGCAGTATTTT. This translates into CASRGTSFGPDTQYF.

In its sample, this clone was seen a few times. The V call is TRBV5-1, the J call TRBJ2-1, with 12 bases identical to TRBD2. J was trimmed by 0 bases and V by 0 bases; bases with no gene match: 7. The CDR3 is 19 residues long. Germline-derived CDR1 and CDR2 are SGHRS and YFSETQ. In DNA form, the CDR3 reads TGCGCCAGCAGCTTGGGACTAGCGGGGGTTAAGAGCTCCTACAATGAGCAGTTCTTC. Amino acid sequence: CASSLGLAGVKSSYNEQFF.

This clone was seen once. The junction departs from germline at one end; a sequencing error may be responsible. V usage is TRBV5-4 and J usage is TRBJ1-6, with 11 bases lining up with TRBD1. The CDR3 consists of 15 residues. The germline V gene has CDR1 SGHNT and CDR2 YYREEE (reference sequence). The CDR3 region is CASSLDRGLNSPLHF. CDR3 DNA: TGTGCCAGCAGTTTGGACAGGGGGCTAAATTCACCCCTCCACTTT.

The chain is built from TRBV7-6 and TRBJ1-4; 7 bases are shared with TRBD1. V was clipped by 4 bases and J by 4 bases; unmatched bases: 6. Germline V CDR1 and CDR2: SGHVS, FNYEAQ. This CDR3 comprises 15 residues. The DNA for the CDR3 is TGTGCCAGCAGCTCCGGGGACAGCTTTAATGAAAAACTGTTTTTT. Protein: CASSSGDSFNEKLFF.

The V and J genes are TRBV18 and TRBJ1-2; D is undetermined. This CDR3 is built from 13 residues. Trimming removed 6 bases at V and 5 bases at J, with 13 bases between. The germline CDR1 and CDR2 sequences are KGHSH and LQKENI. CDR3 DNA: TGTGCCAGCTCTCCCGACGGGATTTATGGCTACACCTTC. It is translated as CASSPDGIYGYTF.